The clone carrying this TCR beta chain was observed a handful of times. The antigen remains undetermined. For ophthalmopathy patients, the Clinical Activity Score was at least 3 and the NOSPECS grade at least 4; duration was under 3 months. Amplification yielded TCR beta CDR3 regions, with RNA transcripts as the source. First-round RT-PCR with HTBI primers amplified the TCR CDR3 region. Each CDR3 protein is one row after TCRdb ran MiXCR on the multiplex PCR reads. The data show 490,000 or so distinct CDR3 sequences, 22% seen once. The data derive from a study of T cells in Graves' hyperthyroidism and ophthalmopathy. General study findings and limits: Blood also contained most expanded thyroid clonotypes above 0.001.

Germline values: CDR1 ENHRY, CDR2 SYGVKD. V was clipped by 6 bases and J by 0 bases, with 11 bases between them. The CDR3 spans 14 residues. The sequenced material came from blood. The sequence was obtained from a woman aged 70-85 years with Graves' ophthalmopathy. The chain employs TRBV10-3 and TRBJ1-2; D is undetermined. The CDR3 region is CAIRESRANYGYTF. The DNA of the CDR3 is TGTGCCATCAGGGAGAGTAGAGCTAACTATGGCTACACCTTC.